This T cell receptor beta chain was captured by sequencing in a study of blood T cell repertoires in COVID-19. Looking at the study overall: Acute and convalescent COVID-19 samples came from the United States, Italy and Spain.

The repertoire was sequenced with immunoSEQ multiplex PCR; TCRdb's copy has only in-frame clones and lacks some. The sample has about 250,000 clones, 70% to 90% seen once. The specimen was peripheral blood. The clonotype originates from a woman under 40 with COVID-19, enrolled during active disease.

The CDR3 loop is CASSQRGTSIVEQFF. As DNA, the CDR3 is TGTGCCAGCAGCCAACGCGGGACTAGCATAGTTGAGCAGTTCTTC. The rearrangement joins TRBV4-2 to TRBJ2-1; 9 bases match TRBD2. CDR1 is LGHNA, CDR2 YNFKEQ, per germline. The CDR3 totals 15 residues. J lost 9 bases, V lost 2 bases, and 8 bases had no gene match.